This T cell receptor beta chain was sequenced in a study of human T cells and chemical hapten exposure. Study-wide results and caveats: Those TCRs sitting above 1 in 1000 frequency stayed the same with DPC sensitization.

Points on this clonotype: Its target is unknown.

This CDR3 comprises 13 residues. Germline-derived CDR1 and CDR2 are KGHSH and LQKENI. V lost 4 bases, J lost 8 bases, and 9 bases lay in between. Authors' methods: A typical sample had 75,000 to 100,000 TCRs, with about 23,224 to 750,000 overall. A single record per CDR3 protein comes from TCRdb applying MiXCR to the 5' RACE reads. The V and J calls, along with clone size, are taken from TCRdb and not from the paper's own processing. The sample consists of 75,000 or so distinct CDR3 sequences, around 15% of them appearing once. Whole blood, unfractionated, served as the material for total RNA extraction.

This sequence originates from a female donor in good health. The chain joins TRBV18 to TRBJ1-6, with no clear D. The CDR3 sequence is CASSLLEDSPLHF. Here the CDR3 DNA reads TGTGCCAGCTCACTTTTAGAGGATTCACCCCTCCACTTT.